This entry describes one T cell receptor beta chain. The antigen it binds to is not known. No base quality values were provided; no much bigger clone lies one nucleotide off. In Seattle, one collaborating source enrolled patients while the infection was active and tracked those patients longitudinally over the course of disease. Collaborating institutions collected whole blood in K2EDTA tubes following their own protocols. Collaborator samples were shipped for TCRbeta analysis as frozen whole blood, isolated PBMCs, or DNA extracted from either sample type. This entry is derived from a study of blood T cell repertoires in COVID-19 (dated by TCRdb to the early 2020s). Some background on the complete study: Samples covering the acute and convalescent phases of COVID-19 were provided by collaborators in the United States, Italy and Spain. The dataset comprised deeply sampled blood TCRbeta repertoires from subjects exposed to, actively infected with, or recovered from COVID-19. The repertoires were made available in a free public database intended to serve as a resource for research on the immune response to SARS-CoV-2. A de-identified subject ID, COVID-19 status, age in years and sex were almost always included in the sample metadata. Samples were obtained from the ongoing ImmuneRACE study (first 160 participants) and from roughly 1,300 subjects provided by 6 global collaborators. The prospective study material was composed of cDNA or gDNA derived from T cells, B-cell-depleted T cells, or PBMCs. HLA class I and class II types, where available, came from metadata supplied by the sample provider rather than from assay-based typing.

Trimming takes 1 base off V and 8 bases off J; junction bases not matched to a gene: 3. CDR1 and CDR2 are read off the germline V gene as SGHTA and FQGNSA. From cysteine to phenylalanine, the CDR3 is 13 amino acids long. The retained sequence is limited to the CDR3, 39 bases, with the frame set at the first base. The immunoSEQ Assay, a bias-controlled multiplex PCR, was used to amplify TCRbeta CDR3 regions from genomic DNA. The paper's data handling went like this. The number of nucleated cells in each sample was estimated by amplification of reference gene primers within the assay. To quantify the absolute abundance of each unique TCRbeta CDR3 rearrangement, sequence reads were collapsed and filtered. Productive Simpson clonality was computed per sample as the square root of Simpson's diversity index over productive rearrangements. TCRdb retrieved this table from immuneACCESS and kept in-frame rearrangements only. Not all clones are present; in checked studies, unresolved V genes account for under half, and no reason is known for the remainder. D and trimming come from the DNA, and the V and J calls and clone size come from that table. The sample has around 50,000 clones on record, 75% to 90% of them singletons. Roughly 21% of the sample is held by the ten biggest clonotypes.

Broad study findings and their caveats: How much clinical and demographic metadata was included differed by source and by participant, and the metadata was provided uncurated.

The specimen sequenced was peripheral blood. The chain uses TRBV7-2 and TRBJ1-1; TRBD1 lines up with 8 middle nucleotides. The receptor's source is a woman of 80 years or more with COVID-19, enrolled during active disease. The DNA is TGTGCCAGCAGCTTAGGACAGGGGAAAGAAGCTTTCTTT. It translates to CASSLGQGKEAFF. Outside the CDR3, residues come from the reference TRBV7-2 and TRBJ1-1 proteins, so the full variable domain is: GAGVSQSPSNKVTEKGKDVELRCDPISGHTALYWYRQSLGQGLEFLIYFQGNSAPDKSGLPSDRFSAERTGGSVSTLTIQRTQQEDSAVYLCASSLGQGKEAFFGQGTRLTVV.